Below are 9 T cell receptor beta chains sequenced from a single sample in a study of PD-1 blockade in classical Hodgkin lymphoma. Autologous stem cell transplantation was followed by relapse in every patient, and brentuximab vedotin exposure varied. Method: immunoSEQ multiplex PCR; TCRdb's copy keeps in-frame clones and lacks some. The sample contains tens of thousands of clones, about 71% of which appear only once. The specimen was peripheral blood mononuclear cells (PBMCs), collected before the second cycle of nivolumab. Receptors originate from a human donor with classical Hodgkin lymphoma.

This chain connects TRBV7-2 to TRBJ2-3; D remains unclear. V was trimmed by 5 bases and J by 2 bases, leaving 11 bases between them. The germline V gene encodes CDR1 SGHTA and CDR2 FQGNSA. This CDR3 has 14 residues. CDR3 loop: CASSLSPNTDTQYF. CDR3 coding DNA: TGTGCCAGCAGCCTAAGTCCAAACACAGATACGCAGTATTTT.

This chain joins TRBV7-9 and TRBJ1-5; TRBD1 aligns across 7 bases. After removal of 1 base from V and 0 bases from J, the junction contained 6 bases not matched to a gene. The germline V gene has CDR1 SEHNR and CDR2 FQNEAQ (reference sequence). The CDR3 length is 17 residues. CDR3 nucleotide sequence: TGTGCCAGCAGCTTAGTCAGGGGGGCACTTAGCAATCAGCCCCAGCATTTT. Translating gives CASSLVRGALSNQPQHF.

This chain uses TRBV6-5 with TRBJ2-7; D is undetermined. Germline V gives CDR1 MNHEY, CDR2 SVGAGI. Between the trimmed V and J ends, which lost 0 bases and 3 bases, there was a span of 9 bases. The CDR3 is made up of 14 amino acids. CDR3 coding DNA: TGTGCCAGCAGTTACTCGAGTCATTACTACGAGCAGTACTTC. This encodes CASSYSSHYYEQYF.

The CDR3 spells CASSSRQGTNTGELFF. The CDR3 bases are TGTGCCAGCAGCTCGAGACAGGGGACCAACACCGGGGAGCTGTTTTTT. The chain employs TRBV7-9 and TRBJ2-2; 8 nucleotides align to TRBD1. This CDR3 region has 16 residues. V dropped 4 bases and J dropped 2; count of bases not matched to a gene: 6. Looked up from germline, CDR1 is SEHNR and CDR2 is FQNEAQ (reference sequence).

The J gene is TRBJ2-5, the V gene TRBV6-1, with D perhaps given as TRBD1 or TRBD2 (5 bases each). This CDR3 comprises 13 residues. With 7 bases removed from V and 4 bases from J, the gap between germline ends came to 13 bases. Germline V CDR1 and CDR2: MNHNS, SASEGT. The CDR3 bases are TGTGCCAGCATATTGGCAGGGACAGAGACCCAGTACTTC. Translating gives CASILAGTETQYF.

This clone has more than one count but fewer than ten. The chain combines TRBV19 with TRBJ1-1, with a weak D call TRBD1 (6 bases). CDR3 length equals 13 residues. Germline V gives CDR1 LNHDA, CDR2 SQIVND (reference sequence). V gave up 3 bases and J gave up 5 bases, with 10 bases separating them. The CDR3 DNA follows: TGTGCCAGTAGTATGGGGGCAGGTACTGAAGCTTTCTTT. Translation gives CASSMGAGTEAFF.

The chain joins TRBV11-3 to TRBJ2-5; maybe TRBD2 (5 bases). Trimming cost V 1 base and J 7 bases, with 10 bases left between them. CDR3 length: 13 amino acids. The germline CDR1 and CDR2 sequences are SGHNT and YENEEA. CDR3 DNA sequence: TGTGCCAGCAGCTTAGGAGAGGAGGCGACCCAGTACTTC. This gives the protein CASSLGEEATQYF.

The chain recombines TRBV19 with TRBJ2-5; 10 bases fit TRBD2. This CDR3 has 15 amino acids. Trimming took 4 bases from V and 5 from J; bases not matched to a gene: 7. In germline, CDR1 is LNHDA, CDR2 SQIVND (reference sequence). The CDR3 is CASSRQRGGLETQYF. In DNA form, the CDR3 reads TGTGCCAGTAGTAGGCAGCGGGGGGGCCTGGAGACCCAGTACTTC.

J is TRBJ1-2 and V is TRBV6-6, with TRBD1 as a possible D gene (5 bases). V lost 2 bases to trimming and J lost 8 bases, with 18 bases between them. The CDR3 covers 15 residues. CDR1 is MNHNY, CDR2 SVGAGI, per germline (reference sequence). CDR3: CASSYLGPSGGGYTF. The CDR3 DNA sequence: TGTGCCAGCAGTTACCTGGGACCGTCCGGAGGAGGCTACACCTTC.